This is a list of T cell receptor beta chains from one sample in a study of cytomegalovirus exposure and HLA in healthy donors. Data came from immunoSEQ multiplex PCR; TCRdb stores just in-frame clones and leaves some out. The top ten clones hold around 2.5% of a sample with about 150,000 clones, about 64% of them seen once. The sample was PBMCs. These receptor sequences come from a woman aged 40 to 49 in good health and CMV-seronegative. Both conserved end residues are part of each CDR3. The D gene is left open where the match is weak. Clone size is shown for a subset of rows, as once, few, many or a class of expanded clone.

TRBV4-1,TRBD1,-,TRBJ1-1,TGCGCCAGCAGCCAAGCGAACAGGGGAAGTACTGAAGCTTTCTTT,CASSQANRGSTEAFF
TRBV7-2,TRBD1,-,TRBJ1-2,TGTGCCAGCAGCTGGCGACAGGGGGTTTATGATGGCTACACCTTC,CASSWRQGVYDGYTF
TRBV6-5,TRBD1,few,TRBJ1-2,TGTGCCAGCAGTTACTCTGGACAGGGTGGGACTCCGGGCTACACCTTC,CASSYSGQGGTPGYTF
TRBV28,TRBD1,few,TRBJ2-6,TGTGCCAGCAGTTTCTTCCGGAGACAGGGGAATAGTGGGGCCAACGTCCTGACTTTC,CASSFFRRQGNSGANVLTF
TRBV7-3,TRBD2,few,TRBJ2-1,TGTGCCAGCAGCCGACTAGCGGGTAGGGATGAGCAGTTCTTC,CASSRLAGRDEQFF
TRBV6-5,-,few,TRBJ2-7,TGTGCCAGCTCGGTACAGGGCGATCACTACGAGCAGTACTTC,CASSVQGDHYEQYF
TRBV11-2,TRBD2,-,TRBJ2-1,TGTGCCAGCAGCCGTAGCGGGGGCTTCTACAATGAGCAGTTCTTC,CASSRSGGFYNEQFF
TRBV4-1,-,-,TRBJ2-7,TGCGCCAGCAGCCAAGAACCGGGAGCCTACGAGCAGTACTTC,CASSQEPGAYEQYF
TRBV5-8,TRBD1,-,TRBJ1-2,TGTGCCAGCAGCTTGTTTCTGGGACAGGGGGCATGGGGCTACACCTTC,CASSLFLGQGAWGYTF
TRBV19,TRBD1,-,TRBJ1-5,TGTGCCAGTAGTCCACTGGACAGGGACGATCAGCCCCAGCATTTT,CASSPLDRDDQPQHF
TRBV5-1,-,-,TRBJ1-1,TGCGCCAGCAGCTTGGCGGCAGGTGACACTGAAGCTTTCTTT,CASSLAAGDTEAFF
TRBV19,TRBD1,-,TRBJ1-2,TGTGCCAGCCAAGACCAGACAGGGATCTATGGCTACACCTTC,CASQDQTGIYGYTF
TRBV5-4,-,few,TRBJ2-7,TGTGCCAGCAGCTCACCTAAGACAGGCTACGAGCAGTACTTC,CASSSPKTGYEQYF
TRBV10-2,-,-,TRBJ2-6,TGCGCCAGCGCCTTGACGGGGTCTGGGGCCAACGTCCTGACTTTC,CASALTGSGANVLTF
TRBV5-1,-,-,TRBJ1-6,TGCGCCAGCAGCCCCGGAGCGACAGCAGCTAATTCACCCCTCCACTTT,CASSPGATAANSPLHF
TRBV30,TRBD1,-,TRBJ2-7,TGTGCCTGGACCTCGACAGGGGCCGAGCAGTACTTC,CAWTSTGAEQYF
TRBV7-9,-,once,TRBJ2-1,TGTGCCAGCATCCCTAGGGGGGGAGGATACAATGAGCAGTTCTTC,CASIPRGGGYNEQFF
TRBV4-1,-,-,TRBJ2-5,TGCGCCAGCAGCCAAGAAGTGGCCACAGCTCAAGAGACCCAGTACTTC,CASSQEVATAQETQYF
TRBV7-9,TRBD1,-,TRBJ1-3,TGTGCCAGCAGCTCCCCCCCGGGACAGGCCAACTCTGGAAACACCATATATTTT,CASSSPPGQANSGNTIYF
TRBV5-1,-,few,TRBJ1-6,TGCGCCAGCAGCTTGGGGGGCTTAGACTATAATTCACCCCTCCACTTT,CASSLGGLDYNSPLHF
TRBV5-4,TRBD2,-,TRBJ2-7,TGTGCCAGCAGCCGGGGGGGGACCGTCTACGAGCAGTACTTC,CASSRGGTVYEQYF
TRBV11-2,TRBD1,-,TRBJ2-3,TGTGCCAGCAGCTTTCTGACAGGGGGTACAGATACGCAGTATTTT,CASSFLTGGTDTQYF
TRBV7-2,TRBD1,-,TRBJ1-1,TGTGCCAGCAGCCCACAGGGGGCTGTAGTCCCTGAAGCTTTCTTT,CASSPQGAVVPEAFF
TRBV7-9,-,-,TRBJ2-7,TGTGCCAGCAGCACCCCAGTAGGCGGGACCTACGAGCAGTACTTC,CASSTPVGGTYEQYF
TRBV7-2,TRBD1,-,TRBJ1-6,TGTGCCAGCACCTGGGGACAGCGATCACCCCTCCACTTT,CASTWGQRSPLHF
TRBV6-1,TRBD1,-,TRBJ2-7,TGTGCCAGCAGGGAGACAGGGTACTCCTACGAGCAGTACTTC,CASRETGYSYEQYF
TRBV10-3,TRBD2,-,TRBJ2-1,TGTGCCATCAGTGAGTCCATAGCGGGGGTCGATGAGCAGTTCTTC,CAISESIAGVDEQFF
TRBV30,TRBD1,-,TRBJ1-2,TGTGCCTGGAGTGTTCTGGGACAGTTCTATGGCTACACCTTC,CAWSVLGQFYGYTF
TRBV9,-,once,TRBJ2-2,TGTGCCAGCAGCGTAGTTTCAGGGAACACCGGGGAGCTGTTTTTT,CASSVVSGNTGELFF
TRBV10-3,-,few,TRBJ1-2,TGTGCCATCAGTCAAGAGGGCTATGGCTACACCTTC,CAISQEGYGYTF
TRBV10-3,TRBD1,few,TRBJ1-2,TGTGCCATCAGTGAGTCCTCCGGGACAGGGACCTATGGCTACACCTTC,CAISESSGTGTYGYTF
TRBV15,TRBD1,-,TRBJ2-3,TGTGCCACCAGCAGAGGACAGGGATCAGATACGCAGTATTTT,CATSRGQGSDTQYF
TRBV10-1,TRBD1,-,TRBJ2-1,TGCGCCAGCAGCCCCGGGACAGGGATGTGGAATGAGCAGTTCTTC,CASSPGTGMWNEQFF
TRBV18,TRBD1,-,TRBJ1-2,TGTGCCAGCTCACCCGACAGGGGACACTATGGCTACACCTTC,CASSPDRGHYGYTF
TRBV5-8,TRBD2,few,TRBJ2-7,TGTGCCAGCAGCTTGGGGGGCAGCAGGGAGGGATCGTACGAGCAGTACTTC,CASSLGGSREGSYEQYF
TRBV5-1,-,once,TRBJ2-6,TGCGCCAGCAGTCTGGCCTCTGGGGCCAACGTCCTGACTTTC,CASSLASGANVLTF
TRBV30,-,-,TRBJ1-6,TGTGCCTGGACTAGGCGGCAAGTTAATTCACCCCTCCACTTT,CAWTRRQVNSPLHF
TRBV21-1,-,-,TRBJ1-1,TGTGCCAGCAGCAAAGGGGGGACAGGGTACACTGAAGCTTTCTTT,CASSKGGTGYTEAFF
TRBV19,TRBD1,-,TRBJ2-2,TGTGCCAGTAGTATACAGGGGGCTCGGAACACCGGGGAGCTGTTTTTT,CASSIQGARNTGELFF
TRBV5-4,-,-,TRBJ2-3,TGTGCCAGCAGCACAGGGTTGGGCACAGATACGCAGTATTTT,CASSTGLGTDTQYF